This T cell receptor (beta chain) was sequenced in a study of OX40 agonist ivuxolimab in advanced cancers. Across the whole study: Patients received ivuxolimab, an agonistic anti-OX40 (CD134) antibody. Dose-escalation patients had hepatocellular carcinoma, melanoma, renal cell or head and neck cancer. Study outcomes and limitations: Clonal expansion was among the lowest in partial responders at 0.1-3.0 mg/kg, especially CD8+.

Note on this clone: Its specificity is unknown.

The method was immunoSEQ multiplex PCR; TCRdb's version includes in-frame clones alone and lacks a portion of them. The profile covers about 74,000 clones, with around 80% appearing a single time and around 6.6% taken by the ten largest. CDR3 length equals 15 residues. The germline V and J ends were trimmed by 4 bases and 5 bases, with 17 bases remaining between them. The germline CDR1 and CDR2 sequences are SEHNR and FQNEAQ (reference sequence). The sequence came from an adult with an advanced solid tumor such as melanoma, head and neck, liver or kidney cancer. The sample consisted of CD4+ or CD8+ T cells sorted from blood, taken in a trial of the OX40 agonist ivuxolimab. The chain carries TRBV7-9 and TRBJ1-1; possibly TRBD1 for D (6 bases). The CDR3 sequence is CASSSLKQGRTEAFF. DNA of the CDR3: TGTGCCAGCAGCTCCCTCAAACAGGGACGGACTGAAGCTTTCTTT.